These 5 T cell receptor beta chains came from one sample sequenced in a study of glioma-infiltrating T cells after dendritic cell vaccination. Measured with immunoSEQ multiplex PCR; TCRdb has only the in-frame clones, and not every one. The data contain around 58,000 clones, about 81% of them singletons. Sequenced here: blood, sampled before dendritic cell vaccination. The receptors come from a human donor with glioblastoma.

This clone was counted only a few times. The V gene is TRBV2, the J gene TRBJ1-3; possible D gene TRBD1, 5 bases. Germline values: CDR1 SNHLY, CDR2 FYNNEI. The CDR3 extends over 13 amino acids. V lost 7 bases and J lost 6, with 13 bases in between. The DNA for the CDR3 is TGTGCCAGCAAGGTGGGGCTCGTAAACACCATATATTTT. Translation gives CASKVGLVNTIYF.

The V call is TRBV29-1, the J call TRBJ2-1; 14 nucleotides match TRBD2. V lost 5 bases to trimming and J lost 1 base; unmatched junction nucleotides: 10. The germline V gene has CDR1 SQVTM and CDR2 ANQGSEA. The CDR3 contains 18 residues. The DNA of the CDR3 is TGCAGCGTTAGACTAGCGGGGGGGCCTATTTCGTCCTACAATGAGCAGTTCTTC. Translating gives CSVRLAGGPISSYNEQFF.

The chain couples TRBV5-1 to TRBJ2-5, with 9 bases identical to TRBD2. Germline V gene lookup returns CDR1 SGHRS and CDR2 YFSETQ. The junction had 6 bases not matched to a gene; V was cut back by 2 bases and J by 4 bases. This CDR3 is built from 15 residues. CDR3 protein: CASSFSSGVGETQYF. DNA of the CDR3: TGCGCCAGCAGCTTTTCTAGCGGGGTGGGAGAGACCCAGTACTTC.

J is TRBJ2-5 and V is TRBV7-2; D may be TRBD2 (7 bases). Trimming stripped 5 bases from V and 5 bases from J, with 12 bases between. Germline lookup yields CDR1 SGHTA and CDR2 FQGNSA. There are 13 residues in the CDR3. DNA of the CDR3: TGTGCCAGCAGCCGGGGGGCTCTCGAGACCCAGTACTTC. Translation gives CASSRGALETQYF. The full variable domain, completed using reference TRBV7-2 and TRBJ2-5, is GAGVSQSPSNKVTEKGKDVELRCDPISGHTALYWYRQSLGQGLEFLIYFQGNSAPDKSGLPSDRFSAERTGGSVSTLTIQRTQQEDSAVYLCASSRGALETQYFGPGTRLLVL.

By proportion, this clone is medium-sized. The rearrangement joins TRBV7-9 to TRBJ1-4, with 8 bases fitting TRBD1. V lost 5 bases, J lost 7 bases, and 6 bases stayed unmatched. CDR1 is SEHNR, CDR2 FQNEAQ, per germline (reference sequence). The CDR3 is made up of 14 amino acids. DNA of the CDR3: TGTGCCAGCAGCGCCAGGACAGGGAGTGAAAAACTGTTTTTT. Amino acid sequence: CASSARTGSEKLFF.